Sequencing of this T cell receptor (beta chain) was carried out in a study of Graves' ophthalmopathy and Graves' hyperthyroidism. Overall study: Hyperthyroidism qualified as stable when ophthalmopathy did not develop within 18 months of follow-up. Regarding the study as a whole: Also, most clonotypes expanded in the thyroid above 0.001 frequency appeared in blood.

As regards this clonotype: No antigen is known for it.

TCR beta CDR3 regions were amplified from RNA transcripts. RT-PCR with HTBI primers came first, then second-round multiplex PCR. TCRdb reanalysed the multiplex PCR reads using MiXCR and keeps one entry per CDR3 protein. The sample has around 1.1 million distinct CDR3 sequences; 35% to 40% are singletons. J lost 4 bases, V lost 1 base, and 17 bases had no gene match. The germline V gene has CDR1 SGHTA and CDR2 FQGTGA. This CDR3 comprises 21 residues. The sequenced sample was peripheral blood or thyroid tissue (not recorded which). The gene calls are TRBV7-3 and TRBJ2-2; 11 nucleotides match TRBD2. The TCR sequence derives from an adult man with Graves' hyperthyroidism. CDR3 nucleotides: TGTGCCAGCAGCTTAAAGGGGCCCCTAGTAGCGGGAGGGCCCAGCACCGGGGAGCTGTTTTTT. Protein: CASSLKGPLVAGGPSTGELFF.